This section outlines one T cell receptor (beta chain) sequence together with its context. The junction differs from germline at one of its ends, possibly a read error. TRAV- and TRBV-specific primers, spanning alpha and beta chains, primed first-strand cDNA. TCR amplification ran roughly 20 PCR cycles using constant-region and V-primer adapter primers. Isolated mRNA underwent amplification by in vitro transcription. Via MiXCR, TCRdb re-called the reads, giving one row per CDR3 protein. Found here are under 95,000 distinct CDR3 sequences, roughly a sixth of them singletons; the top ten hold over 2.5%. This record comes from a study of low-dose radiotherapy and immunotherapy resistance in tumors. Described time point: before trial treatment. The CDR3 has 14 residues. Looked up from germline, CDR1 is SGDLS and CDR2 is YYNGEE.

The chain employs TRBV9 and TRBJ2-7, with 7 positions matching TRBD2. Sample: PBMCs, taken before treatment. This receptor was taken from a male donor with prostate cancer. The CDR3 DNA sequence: TGTACCAGCAGCGTGGGGGGGATCTCCTACGAGCAGTACTTC. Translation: CTSSVGGISYEQYF. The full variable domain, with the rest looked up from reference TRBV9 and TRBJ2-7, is DSGVTQTPKHLITATGQRVTLRCSPRSGDLSVYWYQQSLDQGLQFLIQYYNGEERAKGNILERFSAQQFPDLHSELNLSSLELGDSALYFCTSSVGGISYEQYFGPGTRLTVT.